This TCR beta chain emerged from a study of T cells in Graves' hyperthyroidism and ophthalmopathy. CDR3 length: 14 amino acids. Germline CDR1 reads MNHNS; CDR2 reads SASEGT. The trim removed 7 bases at V and 2 bases at J, leaving 7 bases unmatched. At least 3 on the Clinical Activity Score was recorded for ophthalmopathy patients, who also had NOSPECS grade at least 4 and duration under 3 months. The authors obtained PBMCs from around 10 ml of fresh peripheral blood. Amplification yielded TCR beta CDR3 regions, with RNA transcripts as the source. The primer set for the first-round RT-PCR of the TCR CDR3 was HTBI. TCRdb independently ran MiXCR on the multiplex PCR reads; one entry per CDR3 protein. The sample holds hundreds of thousands of distinct CDR3 sequences; about 14% are singletons and the top ten take about 4.5%. This clonotype was detected only a few times.

This sequence originates from a woman aged 40 to 50 with Graves' ophthalmopathy. This chain uses TRBV6-1 with TRBJ2-7; 8 bases agree with TRBD1. Sequenced input: blood. The CDR3 here is CASTGTGSPYEQYF. The DNA of the CDR3 is TGTGCCAGCACTGGGACAGGCTCCCCCTACGAGCAGTACTTC.